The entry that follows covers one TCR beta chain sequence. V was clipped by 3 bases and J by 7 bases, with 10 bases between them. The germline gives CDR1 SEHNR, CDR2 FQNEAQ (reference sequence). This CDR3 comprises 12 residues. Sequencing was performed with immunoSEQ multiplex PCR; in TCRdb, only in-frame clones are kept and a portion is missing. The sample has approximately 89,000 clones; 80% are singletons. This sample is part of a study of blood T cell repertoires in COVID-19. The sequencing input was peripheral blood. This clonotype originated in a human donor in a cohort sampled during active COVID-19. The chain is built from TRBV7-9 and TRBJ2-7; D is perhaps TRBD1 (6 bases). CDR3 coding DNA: TGTGCCAGCAGCTTGCAGGGGTGGGAGCAGTACTTC. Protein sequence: CASSLQGWEQYF.